The sequence of this T cell receptor beta chain was determined in a study of T cells in localized non-small cell lung cancer. Study-level results: Owing to sequencing of a solitary tumor region, heterogeneity cannot be discounted. Maximal T cell clonality occurred in uninvolved adjacent lung, with tumor ranking below it. Appearing in adjacent lung were a median approximately 60 of the top 100 tumor clones. In the blood, greater T cell density corresponded to longer overall survival.

Points on this clone: As yet, its antigen is unknown.

Only in-frame clones appear in the TCRdb table, and some are missing; sequencing was by immunoSEQ multiplex PCR. Among over 50,000 clones listed, roughly 83% were seen once. The CDR3 is made up of 14 amino acids. V shed 9 bases, J shed 1 base, and the junction held 6 bases outside the gene matches. Germline V CDR1 and CDR2: SNHLY, FYNNEI. The sequenced sample was peripheral blood mononuclear cells, obtained before any cancer treatment. The clonotype originates from a man aged 40 to 69 with stage III lung adenocarcinoma. V and J are TRBV2 and TRBJ2-5; 9 bases agree with TRBD1. The chain's CDR3 is CASRDRVSQETQYF. In DNA, the CDR3 is TGTGCCAGTCGGGACAGGGTTAGCCAAGAGACCCAGTACTTC.